This note documents a single T cell receptor (beta chain) sequence. Its antigen is unidentified. Some clones are missing from TCRdb's copy, which holds only in-frame ones; the method was immunoSEQ multiplex PCR. The data show some 1 million clones, 60% to 80% seen once. The entry originates in a study of shared clonotypes between healthy human individuals. General observations from the study: Among the subsets, naive ones generally showed larger estimated richness than memory ones. Among non-shared clonotypes, generation probabilities were lower than among those shared by all four donors.

Trimming cost V 0 bases and J 0 bases, with 11 bases left between them. The CDR3 is 17 residues long. The germline CDR1 and CDR2 sequences are LNHNV and YYDKDF (reference sequence). The sequenced material came from memory CD4+ T cells sorted from blood. The subset denotes: CD45RA-negative fraction. The J gene is TRBJ2-2, the V gene TRBV15, with TRBD2 as a possible D gene (6 bases). The receptor was derived from a man between 18 and 35 years old in good health. The CDR3 DNA reads as TGTGCCACCAGCAGAGATCTGGGCGGGGCGAACACCGGGGAGCTGTTTTTT. Amino acids: CATSRDLGGANTGELFF.